This T cell receptor beta chain was obtained from a study of OX40 agonist ivuxolimab in advanced cancers. This table comes from immunoSEQ multiplex PCR, and its TCRdb copy is limited to in-frame clones, with some not included. This table holds tens of thousands of clones, about 89% found once. The V gene's germline CDR1 is SGHRS and CDR2 YFSETQ. The CDR3 runs to 15 residues. Losses at the gene ends were 1 base for V and 4 bases for J; bases not matched to a gene: 8. The gene calls are TRBV5-1 and TRBJ2-7; 7 bases are a match to TRBD2. The TCR originated in an adult with an advanced solid tumor such as melanoma, head and neck, liver or kidney cancer. Here the sequenced sample was CD4+ or CD8+ T cells sorted from blood, taken in a trial of the OX40 agonist ivuxolimab. The CDR3 DNA reads TGCGCCAGCAGCTTGATGGGGGGGAATTGGTACGAGCAGTACTTC. Its translation: CASSLMGGNWYEQYF.